This paragraph covers one TCR beta chain sequence. Sequencing was performed with immunoSEQ multiplex PCR; in TCRdb, only in-frame clones are kept and a portion is missing. The data show a few hundred thousand clones, 75% to 85% seen once. The data were taken from a study of blood T cell repertoires in COVID-19. Germline lookup yields CDR1 LGHNA and CDR2 YNFKEQ. V was trimmed by 4 bases and J by 1 base, leaving 19 bases between them. The CDR3 is 17 residues long. The chain recombines TRBV4-2 with TRBJ2-5; tentatively, D is TRBD1 (6 bases). This sequence originates from a man aged 40-49 years who had recovered from COVID-19. Sequencing input: PBMCs or T cells enriched from blood (not recorded which). The CDR3 coding sequence is TGTGCCAGCAGCCCCATATCAGGGGTCCAATCCCAAGAGACCCAGTACTTC. Its translation is CASSPISGVQSQETQYF.